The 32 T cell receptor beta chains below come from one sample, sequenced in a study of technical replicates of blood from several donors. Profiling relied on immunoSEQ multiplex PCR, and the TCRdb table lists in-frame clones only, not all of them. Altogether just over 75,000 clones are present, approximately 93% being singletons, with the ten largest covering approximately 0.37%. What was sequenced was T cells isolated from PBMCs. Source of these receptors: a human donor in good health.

The CDR3 bases are TGTGCCAGCAGCCCCCCCGGGGAGAGAAACTCCTACGAGCAGTACTTC. This translates into CASSPPGERNSYEQYF. This sequence joins TRBV27 and TRBJ2-7, with a weak D call TRBD2 (5 bases). The CDR3 is made up of 16 amino acids. Germline lookup yields CDR1 MNHEY and CDR2 SMNVEV (reference sequence). V was pared by 6 bases and J by 0 bases, with 18 bases between.

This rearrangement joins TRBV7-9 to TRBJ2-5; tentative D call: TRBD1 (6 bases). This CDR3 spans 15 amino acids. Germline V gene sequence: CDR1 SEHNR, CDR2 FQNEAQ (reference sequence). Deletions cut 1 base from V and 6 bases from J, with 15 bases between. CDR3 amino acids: CASSLVGTRGKTQYF. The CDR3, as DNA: TGTGCCAGCAGCTTAGTCGGGACACGGGGTAAGACCCAGTACTTC. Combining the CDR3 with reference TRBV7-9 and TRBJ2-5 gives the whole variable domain DTGVSQNPRHKITKRGQNVTFRCDPISEHNRLYWYRQTLGQGPEFLTYFQNEAQLEKSRLLSDRFSAERPKGSFSTLEIQRTEQGDSAMYLCASSLVGTRGKTQYFGPGTRLLVL.

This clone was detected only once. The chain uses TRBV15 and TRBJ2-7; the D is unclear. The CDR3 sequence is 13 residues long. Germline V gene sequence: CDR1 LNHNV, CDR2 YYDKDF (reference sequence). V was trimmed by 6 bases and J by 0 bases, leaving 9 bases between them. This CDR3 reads CATRPPGSYEQYF. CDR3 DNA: TGTGCCACCAGGCCGCCGGGCTCCTACGAGCAGTACTTC. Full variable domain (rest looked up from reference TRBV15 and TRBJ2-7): DAMVIQNPRYQVTQFGKPVTLSCSQTLNHNVMYWYQQKSSQAPKLLFHYYDKDFNNEADTPDNFQSRRPNTSFCFLDIRSPGLGDTAMYLCATRPPGSYEQYFGPGTRLTVT.

For the CDR3, the DNA is TGTGCCAGCAGTCGGTTTAGCTCCTACAATGAGCAGTTCTTC. It specifies CASSRFSSYNEQFF. V gene TRBV6-5 combines with J gene TRBJ2-1; D remains ambiguous. This CDR3 comprises 14 residues. Per germline, CDR1 MNHEY and CDR2 SVGAGI. Trimming left V 5 bases short and J 0 bases short, with 8 bases between.

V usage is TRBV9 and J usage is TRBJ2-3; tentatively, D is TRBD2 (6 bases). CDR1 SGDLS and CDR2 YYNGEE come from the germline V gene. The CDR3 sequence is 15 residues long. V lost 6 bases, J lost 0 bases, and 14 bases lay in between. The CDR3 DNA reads TGTGCCAGCACCCCACACGGGACTAGCACAGATACGCAGTATTTT. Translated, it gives CASTPHGTSTDTQYF.

The chain's CDR3 is CASSVGTSGSLRETQYF. In nucleotides, the CDR3 is TGTGCCAGCAGCGTAGGGACTAGCGGGAGTCTGCGTGAGACCCAGTACTTC. This sequence joins TRBV9 and TRBJ2-5, with 13 bases fitting TRBD2. Germline V CDR1 and CDR2: SGDLS, YYNGEE. The trim removed 0 bases at V and 5 bases at J, leaving 7 bases unmatched. CDR3 length: 17 residues.

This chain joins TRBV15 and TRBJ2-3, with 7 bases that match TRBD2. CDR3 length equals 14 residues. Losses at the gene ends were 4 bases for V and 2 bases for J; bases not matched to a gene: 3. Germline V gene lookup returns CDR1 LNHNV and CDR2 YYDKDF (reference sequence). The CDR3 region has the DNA TGTGCCACCAGCATAGCGGGTCTCACAGATACGCAGTATTTT. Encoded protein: CATSIAGLTDTQYF.

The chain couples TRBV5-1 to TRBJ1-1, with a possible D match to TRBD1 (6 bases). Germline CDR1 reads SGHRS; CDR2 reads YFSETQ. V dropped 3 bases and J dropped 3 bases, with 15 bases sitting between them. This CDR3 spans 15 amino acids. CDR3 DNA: TGCGCCAGCAGCTGGAACGGACAGCCGGACACTGAAGCTTTCTTT. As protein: CASSWNGQPDTEAFF.

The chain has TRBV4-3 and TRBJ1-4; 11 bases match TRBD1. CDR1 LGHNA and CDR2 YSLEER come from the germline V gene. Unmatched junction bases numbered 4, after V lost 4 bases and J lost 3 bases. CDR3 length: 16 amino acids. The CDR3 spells CASSLWDRGSNEKLFF. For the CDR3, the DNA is TGCGCCAGCAGCCTTTGGGACAGGGGGTCTAATGAAAAACTGTTTTTT.

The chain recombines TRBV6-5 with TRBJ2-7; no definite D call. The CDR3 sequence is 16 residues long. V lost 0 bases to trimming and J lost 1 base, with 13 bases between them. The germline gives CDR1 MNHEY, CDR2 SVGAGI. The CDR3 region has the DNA TGTGCCAGCAGTTACTCGTCCCGGTTTCTTTCCTACGAGCAGTACTTC. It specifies CASSYSSRFLSYEQYF.

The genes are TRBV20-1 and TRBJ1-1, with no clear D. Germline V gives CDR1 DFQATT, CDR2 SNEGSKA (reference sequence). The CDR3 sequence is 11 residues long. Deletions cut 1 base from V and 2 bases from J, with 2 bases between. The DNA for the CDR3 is TGCAGTGCTAGAGTAAACACTGAAGCTTTCTTT. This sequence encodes CSARVNTEAFF.

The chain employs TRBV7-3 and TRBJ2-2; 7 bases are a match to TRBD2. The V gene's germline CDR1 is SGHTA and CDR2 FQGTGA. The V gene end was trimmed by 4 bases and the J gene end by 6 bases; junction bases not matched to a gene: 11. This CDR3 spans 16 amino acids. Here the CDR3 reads CASSWPSGGSPGELFF. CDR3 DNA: TGTGCCAGCAGCTGGCCTAGCGGAGGTAGTCCCGGGGAGCTGTTTTTT.

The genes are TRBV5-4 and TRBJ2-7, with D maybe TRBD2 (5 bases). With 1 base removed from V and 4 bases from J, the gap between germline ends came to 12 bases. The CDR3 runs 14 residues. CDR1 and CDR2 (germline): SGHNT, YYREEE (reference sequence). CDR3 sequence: CASSLSPTIYEQYF. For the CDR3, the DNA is TGTGCCAGCAGCTTGTCACCGACTATTTACGAGCAGTACTTC.

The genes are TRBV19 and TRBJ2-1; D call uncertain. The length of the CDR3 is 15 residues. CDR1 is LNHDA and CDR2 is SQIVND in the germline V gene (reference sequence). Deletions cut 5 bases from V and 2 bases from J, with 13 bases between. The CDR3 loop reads CASSPEDFTYNEQFF. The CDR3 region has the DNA TGTGCCAGTAGTCCCGAAGACTTTACCTACAATGAGCAGTTCTTC.

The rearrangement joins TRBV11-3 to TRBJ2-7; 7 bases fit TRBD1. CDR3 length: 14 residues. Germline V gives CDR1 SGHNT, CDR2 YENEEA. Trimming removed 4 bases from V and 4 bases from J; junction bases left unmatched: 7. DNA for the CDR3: TGTGCCAGCAGCTACCGGGACAGTACTTACGAGCAGTACTTC. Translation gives CASSYRDSTYEQYF.

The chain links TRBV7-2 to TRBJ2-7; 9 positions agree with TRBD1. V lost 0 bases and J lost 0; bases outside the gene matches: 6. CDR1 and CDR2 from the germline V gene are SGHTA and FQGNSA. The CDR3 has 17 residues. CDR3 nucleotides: TGTGCCAGCAGCTTAGCTATAGGACAGGGGTCCTCCTACGAGCAGTACTTC. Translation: CASSLAIGQGSSYEQYF.

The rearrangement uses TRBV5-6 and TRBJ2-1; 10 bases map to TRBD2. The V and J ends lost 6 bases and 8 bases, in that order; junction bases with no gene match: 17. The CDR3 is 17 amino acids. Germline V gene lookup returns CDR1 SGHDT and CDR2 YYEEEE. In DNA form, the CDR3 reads TGTGCCAGCACTCTCGTTTCGGGACTAGCGCTAATTGATGAGCAGTTCTTC. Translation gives CASTLVSGLALIDEQFF.

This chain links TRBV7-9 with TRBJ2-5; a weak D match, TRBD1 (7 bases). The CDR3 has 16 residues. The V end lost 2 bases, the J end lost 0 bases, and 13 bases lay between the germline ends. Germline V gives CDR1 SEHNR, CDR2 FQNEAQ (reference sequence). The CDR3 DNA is TGTGCCAGCAGCTTAAAGGGCAGGGGGGACCAAGAGACCCAGTACTTC. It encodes CASSLKGRGDQETQYF.

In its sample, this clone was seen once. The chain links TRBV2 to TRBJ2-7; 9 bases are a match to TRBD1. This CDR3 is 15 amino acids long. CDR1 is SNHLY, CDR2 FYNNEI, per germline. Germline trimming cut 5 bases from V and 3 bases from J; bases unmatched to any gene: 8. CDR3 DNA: TGTGCCAGCAGTCTTACCGGGACAGGGATCTACGAGCAGTACTTC. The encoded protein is CASSLTGTGIYEQYF.

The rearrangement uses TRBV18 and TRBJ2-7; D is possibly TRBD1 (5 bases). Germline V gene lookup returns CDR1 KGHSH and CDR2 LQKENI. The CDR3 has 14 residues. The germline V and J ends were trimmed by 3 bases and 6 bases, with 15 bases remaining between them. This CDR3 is CASSPPQGVFEQYF. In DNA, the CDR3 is TGTGCCAGCTCACCGCCCCAGGGCGTATTCGAGCAGTACTTC.

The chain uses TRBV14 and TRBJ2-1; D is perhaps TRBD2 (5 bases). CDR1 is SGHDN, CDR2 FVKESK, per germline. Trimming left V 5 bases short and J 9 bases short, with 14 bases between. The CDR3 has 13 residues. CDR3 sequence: CASSYTLATEQFF. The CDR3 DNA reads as TGTGCCAGCAGCTACACTCTAGCCACTGAGCAGTTCTTC.

The CDR3 here is CSAPLEGVPYEQYF. The CDR3 DNA is TGCAGCGCCCCTTTAGAAGGAGTTCCCTACGAGCAGTACTTC. This chain connects TRBV29-1 to TRBJ2-7; D gene unclear. Trimming removed 7 bases from V and 2 bases from J, with 18 bases in between. Germline assignment: CDR1 SQVTM and CDR2 ANQGSEA. The CDR3 extends over 14 amino acids.

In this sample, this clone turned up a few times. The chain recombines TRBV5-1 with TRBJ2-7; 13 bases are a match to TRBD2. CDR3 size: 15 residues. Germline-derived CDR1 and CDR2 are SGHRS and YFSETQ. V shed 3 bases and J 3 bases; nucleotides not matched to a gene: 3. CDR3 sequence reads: CASSWTSGSLYEQYF. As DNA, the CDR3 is TGCGCCAGCAGCTGGACTAGCGGGAGTCTCTACGAGCAGTACTTC.

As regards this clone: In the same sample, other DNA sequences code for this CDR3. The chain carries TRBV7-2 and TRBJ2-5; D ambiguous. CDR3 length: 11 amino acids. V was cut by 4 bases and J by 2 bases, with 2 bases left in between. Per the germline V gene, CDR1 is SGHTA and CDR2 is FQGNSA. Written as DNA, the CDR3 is TGTGCCAGCAGCTCTCAAGAGACCCAGTACTTC. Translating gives CASSSQETQYF.

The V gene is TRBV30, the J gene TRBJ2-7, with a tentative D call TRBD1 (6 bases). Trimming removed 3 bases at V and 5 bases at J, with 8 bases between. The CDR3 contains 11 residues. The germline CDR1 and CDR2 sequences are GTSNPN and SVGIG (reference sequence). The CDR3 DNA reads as TGTGCCTGGAGACAGGGAAACGAGCAGTACTTC. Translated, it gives CAWRQGNEQYF.

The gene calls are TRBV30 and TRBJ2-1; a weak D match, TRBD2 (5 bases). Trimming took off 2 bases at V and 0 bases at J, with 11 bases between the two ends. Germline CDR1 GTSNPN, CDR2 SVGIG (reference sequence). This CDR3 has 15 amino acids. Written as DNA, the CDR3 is TGTGCCTGGAGTTTGGACTTCTCCTCCTACAATGAGCAGTTCTTC. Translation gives CAWSLDFSSYNEQFF.

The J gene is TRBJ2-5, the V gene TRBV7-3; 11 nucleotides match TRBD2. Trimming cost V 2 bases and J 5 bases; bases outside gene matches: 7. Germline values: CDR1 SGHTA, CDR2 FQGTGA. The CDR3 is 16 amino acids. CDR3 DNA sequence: TGTGCCAGCAGCTTAGAGCTAGCGGGAGGCTATGAGACCCAGTACTTC. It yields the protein CASSLELAGGYETQYF.

The CDR3 here is CASKIPGLANYEQYF. CDR3 coding DNA: TGTGCCAGCAAAATTCCGGGACTAGCGAACTACGAGCAGTACTTC. The chain couples TRBV28 to TRBJ2-7, with 10 positions matching TRBD2. Germline V gene sequence: CDR1 MDHEN, CDR2 SYDVKM. J was trimmed by 3 bases and V by 7 bases; bases with no gene match: 9. The CDR3 has 15 amino acids.

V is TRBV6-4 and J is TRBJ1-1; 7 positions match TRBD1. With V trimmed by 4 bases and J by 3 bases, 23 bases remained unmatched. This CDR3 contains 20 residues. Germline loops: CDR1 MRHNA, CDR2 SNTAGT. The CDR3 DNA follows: TGTGCCAGCAGTGCTGACAGGGAAAAGCCAATCCCCACCTTCGACACTGAAGCTTTCTTT. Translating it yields CASSADREKPIPTFDTEAFF.

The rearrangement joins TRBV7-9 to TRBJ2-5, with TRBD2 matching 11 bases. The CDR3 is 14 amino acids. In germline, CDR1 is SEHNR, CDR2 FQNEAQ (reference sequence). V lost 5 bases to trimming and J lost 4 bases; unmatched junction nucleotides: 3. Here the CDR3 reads CASSGLAGGETQYF. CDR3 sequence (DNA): TGTGCCAGCAGCGGGCTAGCGGGAGGAGAGACCCAGTACTTC. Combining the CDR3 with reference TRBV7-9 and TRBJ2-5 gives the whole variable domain DTGVSQNPRHKITKRGQNVTFRCDPISEHNRLYWYRQTLGQGPEFLTYFQNEAQLEKSRLLSDRFSAERPKGSFSTLEIQRTEQGDSAMYLCASSGLAGGETQYFGPGTRLLVL.

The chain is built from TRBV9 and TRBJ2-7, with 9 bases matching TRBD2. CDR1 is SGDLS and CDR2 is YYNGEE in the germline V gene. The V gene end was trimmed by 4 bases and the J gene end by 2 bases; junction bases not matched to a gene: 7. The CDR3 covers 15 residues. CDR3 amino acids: CASSPRLAETYEQYF. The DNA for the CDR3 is TGTGCCAGCAGCCCCAGACTAGCGGAGACCTACGAGCAGTACTTC.

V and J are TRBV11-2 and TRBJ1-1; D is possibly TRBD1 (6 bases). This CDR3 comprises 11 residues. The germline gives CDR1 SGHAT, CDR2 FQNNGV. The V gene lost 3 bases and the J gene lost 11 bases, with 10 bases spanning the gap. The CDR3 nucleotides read TGTGCCAGCAGCTTGACAGGTTTGGCTTTCTTT. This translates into CASSLTGLAFF. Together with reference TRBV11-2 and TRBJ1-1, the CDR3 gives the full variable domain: EAGVAQSPRYKIIEKRQSVAFWCNPISGHATLYWYQQILGQGPKLLIQFQNNGVVDDSQLPKDRFSAERLKGVDSTLKIQPAKLEDSAVYLCASSLTGLAFFGQGTRLTVV.